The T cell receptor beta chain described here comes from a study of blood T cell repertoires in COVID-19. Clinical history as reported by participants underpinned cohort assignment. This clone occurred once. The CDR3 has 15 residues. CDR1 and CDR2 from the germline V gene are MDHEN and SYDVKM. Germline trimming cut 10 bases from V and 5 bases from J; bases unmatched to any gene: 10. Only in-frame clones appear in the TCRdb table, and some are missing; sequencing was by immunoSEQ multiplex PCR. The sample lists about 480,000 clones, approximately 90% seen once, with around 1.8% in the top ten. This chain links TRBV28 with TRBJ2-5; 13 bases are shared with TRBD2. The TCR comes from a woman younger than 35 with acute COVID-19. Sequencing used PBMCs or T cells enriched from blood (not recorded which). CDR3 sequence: CATSGRTSGSETQYF. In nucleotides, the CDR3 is TGTGCCACATCAGGAAGGACTAGCGGGAGTGAGACCCAGTACTTC.